This T cell receptor (beta chain) is from a study of blood T cell repertoires in COVID-19. TCRdb's copy holds only in-frame clones and misses some; the assay was immunoSEQ multiplex PCR. The sample carries about 63,000 clones, approximately 80% recorded once. With 2 bases removed from V and 0 bases from J, the gap between germline ends came to 5 bases. Germline V gene data show CDR1 as SGHVS and CDR2 as FQNEAQ. CDR3 length equals 13 residues. This sequence joins TRBV7-8 and TRBJ2-7; no clear D. Sequenced material: peripheral blood. The receptor was derived from a woman aged 80 or older with acute or convalescent COVID-19. Written as DNA, the CDR3 is TGTGCCAGCAGCTTATACGGCTCCTACGAGCAGTACTTC. It translates to CASSLYGSYEQYF.